What follows describes a single TCR beta chain. Trimming cost V 3 bases and J 4 bases, with 12 bases left between them. The germline V gene has CDR1 MDHEN and CDR2 SYDVKM. This CDR3 is 15 amino acids long. As processed by the authors: Amplifying reference gene primers gave estimates of nucleated cell counts. Profiled with immunoSEQ multiplex PCR; TCRdb holds only in-frame clones, not every one. V and J calls and clone size are as listed in that table; D and trimming were resolved from the DNA. The profile shows about 250,000 clones, over 75% of them singletons. The data are from a study of blood T cell repertoires in COVID-19. Study summary: The study drew acute and convalescent COVID-19 samples from the United States, Italy and Spain. T cells, B-cell-depleted T cells, or PBMCs provided the cDNA or gDNA that served as material.

Resolution of symptoms, clearance, or two negative PCRs was present in recovered Cohort 3 donors. Material for sequencing was PBMCs or T cells enriched from blood (not recorded which). This chain joins TRBV28 and TRBJ2-2; D call uncertain. The source of this sequence is a man aged 35 to 55 who had recovered from COVID-19. The CDR3 coding sequence is TGTGCCAGCAGTTTTTCGGGTGTTCGCACCGGGGAGCTGTTTTTT. This codes for CASSFSGVRTGELFF.